The next 27 T cell receptor beta chains were all read from a single sample in a study of blood T cell repertoires in COVID-19 (dated by TCRdb to 2018 to 2020). The method was the immunoSEQ multiplex PCR assay. TCRdb provides this immuneACCESS table in a form limited to in-frame rearrangements. Some clones are lacking; in checked studies, under half of them reflect an unresolved V gene, and why the rest are absent is not known. The sample data list 300,000 to 350,000 clones, and about 90% of these were observed just once. Of the sample, around 4.4% is held by the ten largest clones. The sequenced sample consisted of PBMCs or T cells enriched from blood (not recorded which). The receptors stem from a woman aged 18-30 years with acute COVID-19.

V is TRBV5-1 and J is TRBJ2-3; TRBD2 matches at 15 bases. Losses at the gene ends were 3 bases for V and 4 bases for J; bases not matched to a gene: 6. The CDR3 spans 17 residues. Germline V lookup: CDR1 SGHRS, CDR2 YFSETQ. In DNA, the CDR3 is TGCGCCAGCAGCTCCGGGGGACTAGCGGGAGGCCCAGATACGCAGTATTTT. This encodes CASSSGGLAGGPDTQYF.

The rearrangement uses TRBV19 and TRBJ2-1; perhaps TRBD2 as D (5 bases). V was shortened by 11 bases and J by 2 bases, with 16 bases between the two germline ends. CDR3 length equals 14 residues. The germline CDR1 and CDR2 sequences are LNHDA and SQIVND (reference sequence). CDR3 in DNA: TGTGCCGTGGACTCCGGGTCCCCCTACAATGAGCAGTTCTTC. It is translated as CAVDSGSPYNEQFF.

With regard to this clone: One junction end does not reproduce the germline sequence, and a read error may be involved. The rearrangement uses TRBV4-1 and TRBJ1-2; TRBD1 is a possible D gene (5 bases). This CDR3 is 13 amino acids long. CDR1 and CDR2 from the germline V gene are MGHRA and YSYEKL. As DNA, the CDR3 is TGCGCCAGCAGCCAAGATTCAAGGTATTCCGGGGGATTC. It encodes CASSQDSRYSGGF.

The gene calls are TRBV28 and TRBJ1-2; no definite D call. The V gene's germline CDR1 is MDHEN and CDR2 SYDVKM. Trimming removed 1 base at V and 7 bases at J, with 13 bases between. The CDR3 covers 14 residues. In DNA, the CDR3 is TGTGCCAGCAGTTTATCCCCTCGAAGCGCTGGCTACACCTTC. This gives the protein CASSLSPRSAGYTF.

This chain uses TRBV11-1 with TRBJ2-5; weak D call: TRBD2 (5 bases). V lost 2 bases and J 0 bases, leaving 13 bases between the germline ends. The germline V gene has CDR1 SGHAT and CDR2 FQDESV (reference sequence). The CDR3 contains 16 residues. The CDR3 region is CASSLRGVPYQETQYF. The CDR3 DNA follows: TGTGCCAGCAGCTTACGGGGAGTCCCTTACCAAGAGACCCAGTACTTC.

The gene calls are TRBV7-6 and TRBJ1-3; D gene uncertain. Between the trimmed V and J ends, which lost 5 bases and 4 bases, there was a span of 18 bases. CDR3 size: 16 residues. CDR1 and CDR2 from the germline V gene are SGHVS and FNYEAQ. The CDR3 DNA is TGTGCCAGCAGCCCCGGGGATAGTATGAACGGAAACACCATATATTTT. It translates to CASSPGDSMNGNTIYF.

The V and J genes are TRBV28 and TRBJ1-2, with 7 nucleotides matching TRBD1. The CDR3 contains 12 residues. Germline loops: CDR1 MDHEN, CDR2 SYDVKM. V lost 6 bases and J lost 8; bases outside the gene matches: 6. CDR3 protein: CASSGTVRGYTF. In DNA form, the CDR3 reads TGTGCCAGCAGCGGGACAGTGCGGGGCTACACCTTC.

V is TRBV7-2 and J is TRBJ2-2; 8 bases fit TRBD2. CDR1 and CDR2 from the germline V gene are SGHTA and FQGNSA. The CDR3 spans 19 residues. Trimming at V came to 7 bases and at J to 4 bases, leaving 20 bases not matched to a gene. The CDR3 sequence is CASISHPGSGSLSTGELFF. Here the CDR3 DNA reads TGTGCCAGCATATCTCATCCGGGGAGCGGGAGTTTGAGCACCGGGGAGCTGTTTTTT.

This chain uses TRBV29-1 with TRBJ2-4; possible D gene TRBD2, 6 bases. The germline V gene encodes CDR1 SQVTM and CDR2 ANQGSEA. The CDR3 length is 13 residues. V shed 4 bases and J shed 5 bases, with 12 bases lying between them. Written as DNA, the CDR3 is TGCAGCGTTGCCGTGGGGGGAGAAAACATTCAGTACTTC. Its translation is CSVAVGGENIQYF.

V gene TRBV30 combines with J gene TRBJ1-4, with 7 nucleotides matching TRBD1. Germline assignment: CDR1 GTSNPN and CDR2 SVGIG (reference sequence). This CDR3 region has 14 residues. Trimming at V came to 0 bases and at J to 8 bases, leaving 6 bases not matched to a gene. The CDR3 reads CAWSVRTGEEKLFF. The CDR3 DNA sequence: TGTGCCTGGAGTGTACGTACAGGGGAGGAAAAACTGTTTTTT.

This chain links TRBV7-2 with TRBJ2-1; D is ambiguous. V lost 3 bases and J 4 bases, leaving 7 bases between the germline ends. In germline, CDR1 is SGHTA, CDR2 FQGNSA. This CDR3 has 13 residues. The chain's CDR3 is CASSLGPYNEQFF. In DNA form, the CDR3 reads TGTGCCAGCAGCTTGGGCCCATACAATGAGCAGTTCTTC.

This clone was picked up one time. The rearrangement links TRBV2 to TRBJ1-5; a weak D match, TRBD1 (5 bases). CDR1 and CDR2 (germline): SNHLY, FYNNEI. The CDR3 runs to 13 residues. Trimming removed 7 bases from V and 4 bases from J, with 11 bases in between. CDR3 residues: CASKGIVNQPQHF. The CDR3 DNA reads TGTGCCAGCAAGGGGATTGTAAATCAGCCCCAGCATTTT.

V gene TRBV19 combines with J gene TRBJ1-5; D not resolved. The CDR3 has 15 amino acids. V dropped 5 bases and J dropped 2 bases, with 13 bases sitting between them. The germline gives CDR1 LNHDA, CDR2 SQIVND (reference sequence). The CDR3 loop is CASSPGFSRNQPQHF. CDR3 DNA: TGTGCCAGTAGTCCCGGGTTCTCCCGCAATCAGCCCCAGCATTTT. The whole variable domain, remainder taken from reference TRBV19 and TRBJ1-5, is DGGITQSPKYLFRKEGQNVTLSCEQNLNHDAMYWYRQDPGQGLRLIYYSQIVNDFQKGDIAEGYSVSREKKESFPLTVTSAQKNPTAFYLCASSPGFSRNQPQHFGDGTRLSIL.

In DNA, the CDR3 is TGCAGCGCTACGACGGGGGAGGATGCTTTCTTT. Translating gives CSATTGEDAFF. The gene calls are TRBV29-1 and TRBJ1-1, with D possibly matching TRBD1 (5 bases). In germline, CDR1 is SQVTM, CDR2 ANQGSEA. The V end lost 7 bases, the J end lost 11 bases, and 17 bases lay between the germline ends. The CDR3 runs 11 residues.

There are a few counts of this clone. The chain combines TRBV2 with TRBJ1-6, with D unresolved. V was cut by 5 bases and J by 10 bases, with 15 bases left in between. The CDR3 runs 14 residues. From germline, CDR1 is SNHLY and CDR2 FYNNEI. The CDR3 DNA is TGTGCCAGCAGTCCCGTCGTCGAGGGCTCACCCCTCCACTTT. It codes for CASSPVVEGSPLHF. The complete variable domain, with remaining parts taken from reference TRBV2 and TRBJ1-6, reads EPEVTQTPSHQVTQMGQEVILRCVPISNHLYFYWYRQILGQKVEFLVSFYNNEISEKSEIFDDQFSVERPDGSNFTLKIRSTKLEDSAMYFCASSPVVEGSPLHFGNGTRLTVT.

Regarding this clone: The sample has other DNA sequences that encode this CDR3 too. The chain joins TRBV27 to TRBJ2-7; 14 bases align to TRBD2. This CDR3 comprises 15 residues. The ends lost 3 bases at V and 3 bases at J; junction bases unmatched: 1. Germline V CDR1 and CDR2: MNHEY, SMNVEV (reference sequence). The CDR3 DNA is TGTGCCAGCAGTTTCGGGACTAGCGGGAGCTACGAGCAGTACTTC. Its translation is CASSFGTSGSYEQYF.

This sequence joins TRBV20-1 and TRBJ2-7; no firm D call. The germline gives CDR1 DFQATT, CDR2 SNEGSKA (reference sequence). Trimming took off 3 bases at V and 3 bases at J, with 12 bases between the two ends. The CDR3 contains 13 residues. The CDR3 sequence is CSASLQLIYEQYF. For the CDR3, the DNA is TGCAGTGCTAGTCTGCAGTTGATCTACGAGCAGTACTTC.

In this sample, this clone turned up a few times. This chain connects TRBV28 to TRBJ1-1; 8 positions match TRBD1. Germline loops: CDR1 MDHEN, CDR2 SYDVKM. Unmatched junction bases numbered 10, after V lost 7 bases and J lost 3 bases. The CDR3 contains 15 residues. The CDR3 coding sequence is TGTGCCAGCAAACTCCTGACAGGGGTTTACACTGAAGCTTTCTTT. Its translation: CASKLLTGVYTEAFF.

The CDR3 DNA reads as TGTGCCAGCAGCTTCTCGGGGACTAGCTACAATGAGCAGTTCTTC. Amino acid sequence: CASSFSGTSYNEQFF. The gene calls are TRBV7-2 and TRBJ2-1, with 8 nucleotides matching TRBD2. V lost 3 bases to trimming and J lost 3 bases; unmatched junction nucleotides: 4. CDR1 is SGHTA, CDR2 FQGNSA, per germline. This CDR3 region has 15 residues.

The chain couples TRBV13 to TRBJ2-3; maybe TRBD2 (6 bases). V lost 2 bases and J 9 bases, leaving 12 bases between the germline ends. Germline V CDR1 and CDR2: PRHDT, FYEKMQ (reference sequence). The CDR3 totals 13 residues. This CDR3 reads CASSLLRSGTQYF. In nucleotides, the CDR3 is TGTGCCAGCAGCTTACTGCGTAGCGGCACGCAGTATTTT.

V usage is TRBV19 and J usage is TRBJ1-5; 8 nucleotides agree with TRBD1. The CDR3 contains 15 residues. The V gene's germline CDR1 is LNHDA and CDR2 SQIVND (reference sequence). V shed 3 bases and J 3 bases; nucleotides not matched to a gene: 4. As DNA, the CDR3 is TGTGCCAGTAGTATCGGGACAGGATACAATCAGCCCCAGCATTTT. Protein product: CASSIGTGYNQPQHF.

The CDR3 reads CAWSRGSNSYEQYF. CDR3 nucleotides: TGTGCCTGGAGCAGGGGCTCTAACTCCTACGAGCAGTACTTC. This chain connects TRBV30 to TRBJ2-7, with a tentative D call TRBD1 (6 bases). This CDR3 has 14 residues. Germline CDR1 GTSNPN, CDR2 SVGIG (reference sequence). V was pared by 3 bases and J by 0 bases, with 12 bases between. Together with reference TRBV30 and TRBJ2-7, the CDR3 gives the full variable domain: SQTIHQWPATLVQPVGSPLSLECTVEGTSNPNLYWYRQAAGRGLQLLFYSVGIGQISSEVPQNLSASRPQDRQFILSSKKLLLSDSGFYLCAWSRGSNSYEQYFGPGTRLTVT.

V and J are TRBV24-1 and TRBJ2-7; TRBD2 might be the D (6 bases). In germline, CDR1 is KGHDR, CDR2 SFDVKD. There are 15 residues in the CDR3. Trimming stripped 12 bases from V and 3 bases from J, with 23 bases between. The CDR3 spells CAPRSGQVIIYEQYF. In DNA, the CDR3 is TGTGCCCCACGAAGCGGGCAGGTGATAATCTACGAGCAGTACTTC.

J is TRBJ1-6 and V is TRBV18; 7 bases map to TRBD1. This CDR3 contains 13 residues. With V trimmed by 7 bases and J by 10 bases, 7 bases remained unmatched. Germline lookup yields CDR1 KGHSH and CDR2 LQKENI. DNA for the CDR3: TGTGCCAGCTTAGACAGGGAAAACTCACCCCTCCACTTT. Translating gives CASLDRENSPLHF.

This rearrangement joins TRBV7-6 to TRBJ1-3; D not resolved. Germline V CDR1 and CDR2: SGHVS, FNYEAQ. The CDR3 loop spans 15 amino acids. Trimming took 3 bases from V and 4 from J, leaving 13 bases between them. In DNA form, the CDR3 reads TGTGCCAGCAGCTTCCCGAGGTCTAGGGGAAACACCATATATTTT. This encodes CASSFPRSRGNTIYF.

The rearrangement uses TRBV7-9 and TRBJ1-6; no reliable D call. CDR1 is SEHNR and CDR2 is FQNEAQ in the germline V gene (reference sequence). The CDR3 extends over 14 amino acids. Trimming left V 3 bases short and J 8 bases short, with 11 bases between. Written as DNA, the CDR3 is TGTGCCAGCAGCTTCGGTTTTATCGATTCACCCCTCCACTTT. This gives the protein CASSFGFIDSPLHF.

The V call is TRBV27, the J call TRBJ2-1, with 8 bases identical to TRBD1. CDR3 length: 15 residues. The V and J ends lost 5 bases and 1 base, in that order; junction bases with no gene match: 4. Per the germline V gene, CDR1 is MNHEY and CDR2 is SMNVEV (reference sequence). CDR3 protein: CASSTDRGSYNEQFF. The CDR3 bases are TGTGCCAGCAGTACCGACAGGGGTTCCTACAATGAGCAGTTCTTC.